A selection of T cell receptor beta chains follows, all from one sample in a study of T-cell reconstitution after alpha-beta-depleted transplantation in children. TCRdb analysed the PCR reads with MiXCR anew, one entry per CDR3 protein. The sample records a few hundred thousand distinct CDR3 sequences, around 10% being singletons. Material: peripheral blood, obtained 180 days after TCRalphabeta/CD19-depleted stem cell transplant. These receptors originate from a male patient aged 2 to 9 who had a stem cell transplant for chronic granulomatous disease, so the T cells may come from the graft donor. Both conserved end residues are part of each CDR3. D genes are given only for firm matches. Part of the rows lack a size; the others show once, few, many or a class for expanded clones.

CDR3nt,CDR3aa,v_gene,d_gene,abundance,j_gene,len
TGTGCCAGCAGCCAGGACAGAAGGGGCGAAAAACTGTTTTTT,CASSQDRRGEKLFF,TRBV3-1,NA,many,TRBJ1-4,14
TGCGCCAGCAGCTTGGATGGAGGGATGAATTATGGCTACACCTTC,CASSLDGGMNYGYTF,TRBV5-1,NA,many,TRBJ1-2,15
TGTGCCACCAGCAGGAGGGGACCAGATCAGCCCCAGCATTTT,CATSRRGPDQPQHF,TRBV15,NA,many,TRBJ1-5,14
TGTGCCAGCAGTTTTACGCCAGGGGCAGAGACCCAGTACTTC,CASSFTPGAETQYF,TRBV12-3/TRBV12-4,NA,many,TRBJ2-5,14
TGTGCCAGTAGTATAGCCCTGTCTTACGAGCAGTACTTC,CASSIALSYEQYF,TRBV19,NA,NA,TRBJ2-7,13
TGCGCCAGCAGCTTGGATAGCGGGGGGGCGTATGAGCAGTTCTTC,CASSLDSGGAYEQFF,TRBV5-1,TRBD2,many,TRBJ2-1,15
TGTGCCAGCAGCTTAGATCGGGGAGATGAGCAGTTCTTC,CASSLDRGDEQFF,TRBV11-2,NA,many,TRBJ2-1,13
TGTGCCAGCAGGACTTCTAAGAGCTCCTACAATGAGCAGTTCTTC,CASRTSKSSYNEQFF,TRBV11-2,NA,many,TRBJ2-1,15
TGTGCCAGCAGCAAAGGGTACGGGGAGTGCTCTGGGGCCAACGTCCTGACTTTC,CASSKGYGECSGANVLTF,TRBV21-1,NA,NA,TRBJ2-6,18
TGTGCCACCCAGGGAGCAGAATTTAATCAGCCCCAGCATTTT,CATQGAEFNQPQHF,TRBV6-1,NA,many,TRBJ1-5,14
TGTGCCAGCAGCCCGGGGGCCGTGGGTGAGCAGTTCTTC,CASSPGAVGEQFF,TRBV7-3,NA,few,TRBJ2-1,13
TGTGCCAGTAGTCCCCGGACCGACAGGACCTTAAACATTCAGTACTTC,CASSPRTDRTLNIQYF,TRBV19,NA,NA,TRBJ2-4,16
TGCAGTGCTGTAATCCCAGGGGCCTGGGGCGAGCAGTACTTC,CSAVIPGAWGEQYF,TRBV20-1,NA,many,TRBJ2-7,14
TGCAGTGCTAGAGTCGGGACAGGGGGAAATGAGCAGTTCTTC,CSARVGTGGNEQFF,TRBV20-1,TRBD1,many,TRBJ2-1,14
TGTGCCAGCAGCCAACAACAGGGACCTACAGATACGCAGTATTTT,CASSQQQGPTDTQYF,TRBV4-2,NA,many,TRBJ2-3,15
TGTGCCAGCAGGCTAGCGGGAGGGCCTCTCTTCGGCACAGATACGCAGTATTTT,CASRLAGGPLFGTDTQYF,TRBV7-2,TRBD2,many,TRBJ2-3,18
TGCGCCAGCAGCTCTCCCGGGGGGGGAAATATCCTTAGCTCCTACAATGAGCAGTTCTTC,CASSSPGGGNILSSYNEQFF,TRBV5-1,TRBD2,few,TRBJ2-1,20
TGTGCCAGCAGCTTAGGGAGGTCCGGCAGGGACGAGCAGTACTTC,CASSLGRSGRDEQYF,TRBV7-3,NA,many,TRBJ2-7,15
TGTGCCACCTGGAGTTCGGCAAGCTCCTACGAGCAGTACTTC,CATWSSASSYEQYF,TRBV28,NA,many,TRBJ2-7,14
TGCGCCAGCAGCCTGGGACGCCTTAACTATGGCTACACCTTC,CASSLGRLNYGYTF,TRBV4-3,NA,many,TRBJ1-2,14
TGCAGTGCTAAGACGGGGGGCCGGTACACCGGGGAGCTGTTTTTT,CSAKTGGRYTGELFF,TRBV20-1,NA,many,TRBJ2-2,15
TGTGCCAGCAGCCGAACAGGGTTGGAGACCCAGTACTTC,CASSRTGLETQYF,TRBV5-4,NA,NA,TRBJ2-5,13
TGTGCCAGCAGCCCTCGGACTAGCGGTCTAGCCTACAATGAGCAGTTCTTC,CASSPRTSGLAYNEQFF,TRBV12-3/TRBV12-4,TRBD2,many,TRBJ2-1,17
TGTGCCAGCAGTGACCTAGCGGGGGGGCTTGAGCAGTTCTTC,CASSDLAGGLEQFF,TRBV2,TRBD2,many,TRBJ2-1,14
TGCAGTGCTAGAGATTCGGGACAAGTCTACGAGCAGTACTTC,CSARDSGQVYEQYF,TRBV20-1,NA,many,TRBJ2-7,14
TGCAGTGCTACGGCCCTGCTAGCGGGGGGGCCATGGTACGAGCAGTACTTC,CSATALLAGGPWYEQYF,TRBV20-1,TRBD2,many,TRBJ2-7,17
TGTGCCAGCAGCTTAGGGGCAACTCCGGGGGTCTTC,CASSLGATPGVF,TRBV7-2,NA,many,TRBJ2-1,12
TGTGCCAGCAGCCCTAACGGGAGAGGCGGGGAGCTGTTTTTT,CASSPNGRGGELFF,TRBV7-8,NA,many,TRBJ2-2,14
TGTGCCAGCAGTGAAGAGAGGTGGACCGGGGAGCTGTTTTTT,CASSEERWTGELFF,TRBV25-1,NA,few,TRBJ2-2,14
TGTGCCAGCAGTCCTCATGGAGCCAATGAGCAGTTCTTC,CASSPHGANEQFF,TRBV12-3/TRBV12-4,NA,many,TRBJ2-1,13
TGTGCCAGCAGCCCAACTAGCGGGATCACAGATACGCAGTATTTT,CASSPTSGITDTQYF,TRBV9,TRBD2,many,TRBJ2-3,15
TGCAGTGCTAGTAATAGAGAGACCCAGTACTTC,CSASNRETQYF,TRBV20-1,NA,NA,TRBJ2-5,11
TGTGCCAGCAGCTCCCGGGACAAAGCAACTAATGAAAAACTGTTTTTT,CASSSRDKATNEKLFF,TRBV7-8,NA,many,TRBJ1-4,16
TGCAGTGCCAAAACCGGAGACAGGGGGCCTGGAAACACCATATATTTT,CSAKTGDRGPGNTIYF,TRBV20-1,TRBD1,many,TRBJ1-3,16
TGTGCCAGCGGACAGGGAGCTAACTATGGCTACACCTTC,CASGQGANYGYTF,TRBV2,TRBD1,many,TRBJ1-2,13
TGCGCCAGCAGCCAAGATAGTTACACCGGGGAGCTGTTTTTT,CASSQDSYTGELFF,TRBV4-1,NA,many,TRBJ2-2,14
TGTGCCAGCAGTACCAGCGTGGTGACCCAGTACTTC,CASSTSVVTQYF,TRBV6-5,NA,many,TRBJ2-5,12
TGCAGTGCTAGAGATCCAGGACGCAGCTCCTACGAGCAGTACTTC,CSARDPGRSSYEQYF,TRBV20-1,NA,few,TRBJ2-7,15
TGCTGTGCTAGAGATCGGCTAGCTACCCCATTGGCAGATACGCAGTATTTT,CCARDRLATPLADTQYF,TRBV20-1,NA,few,TRBJ2-3,17
TGCAGTGCTAGAGATCTTAGGACAGGGGGCACTGAAGCTTTCTTT,CSARDLRTGGTEAFF,TRBV20-1,TRBD1,many,TRBJ1-1,15
TGTGCCAGCAGCCCCGTGTTGAACACTGAAGCTTTCTTT,CASSPVLNTEAFF,TRBV7-3,NA,many,TRBJ1-1,13
TGCAGTGCTACGGGGATCAAACCCCAGTCGTACTTC,CSATGIKPQSYF,TRBV20-1,NA,many,TRBJ2-7,12
TGTGCCAGCAGTGCCCTGGTGGGGAGTGTCACAGATACGCAGTATTTT,CASSALVGSVTDTQYF,TRBV2,NA,NA,TRBJ2-3,16
TGCAGCGTTGCGGGACTAGCGGAGGCCTACAATGAGCAGTTCTTC,CSVAGLAEAYNEQFF,TRBV29-1,TRBD2,many,TRBJ2-1,15
TGTGCCAGCAGCTTACGGTGGCTAGCTCACAATGAGCAGTTCTTC,CASSLRWLAHNEQFF,TRBV13,NA,many,TRBJ2-1,15
TGTGGCAGCAGCTTAGTCGCAGATACGCAGTATTTT,CGSSLVADTQYF,TRBV7-2,NA,NA,TRBJ2-3,12
TGTGCCAGCAGCGCCCCTCTTGGAGGAGAGACCCAGTACTTC,CASSAPLGGETQYF,TRBV9,NA,many,TRBJ2-5,14
TGTGCCAGCCACTCAAGAAATGAGCAGTTCTTC,CASHSRNEQFF,TRBV6-5,NA,many,TRBJ2-1,11
TGTGCCAGCAGCTTAGGGGAGGCTAGCGTCGCCTACGAGCAGTACTTC,CASSLGEASVAYEQYF,TRBV7-9,NA,few,TRBJ2-7,16
TGTGCCAGCAGCTTACGATCTCCACTAGCGGGGTCGTTTGTTGAGCAGTTCTTC,CASSLRSPLAGSFVEQFF,TRBV11-2,TRBD2,many,TRBJ2-1,18
TGTGCCAGCAGCGGCCGGGCAGGAGGCTACACCTTC,CASSGRAGGYTF,TRBV3-1,NA,many,TRBJ1-2,12
TGTGCCAGCAGTCGGGACCGGAGGGTGTATCAGCCCCAGCATTTT,CASSRDRRVYQPQHF,TRBV28,NA,NA,TRBJ1-5,15
TGTGCCAGCAGCTTAGGGAGGCACGAGCAGTACTTC,CASSLGRHEQYF,TRBV7-2,NA,many,TRBJ2-7,12
TGTGCCTGCAGCCAAGATCCTGACTCACAAGAGACCCAGTACTTC,CACSQDPDSQETQYF,TRBV3-1,NA,NA,TRBJ2-5,15
TGTGCCAGCAGCCAAGAGGGAGCGGATAGCACAGATACGCAGTATTTT,CASSQEGADSTDTQYF,TRBV4-2,NA,few,TRBJ2-3,16